Sequencing of this T cell receptor (beta chain) was carried out in a study of T cells in Graves' hyperthyroidism and ophthalmopathy. V shed 3 bases and J 5 bases; nucleotides not matched to a gene: 15. The CDR3 is 17 amino acids. This clonotype was detected many times. RNA transcripts yielded amplified TCR beta CDR3 regions. The HTBI primer set was used in a first-round RT-PCR of the TCR CDR3. TCRdb redid the calling of the multiplex PCR reads with MiXCR, one entry per CDR3 protein. The sample consists of 280,000 or so distinct CDR3 sequences, less than 30% of them appearing once. The chain employs TRBV12-3 or TRBV12-4 and TRBJ1-1; 7 positions agree with TRBD1. The specimen was blood. The receptor's source is a man aged 40-49 years with Graves' hyperthyroidism that later progressed to Graves' ophthalmopathy. The CDR3 here is CASSFSRTGRSGTEAFF. The CDR3 DNA reads as TGTGCCAGCAGTTTTTCTAGGACAGGTCGCTCAGGTACTGAAGCTTTCTTT.